The next 25 T cell receptor beta chains were all read from a single sample in a study of response to subunit inactivated influenza vaccine. Each CDR3 protein gets one entry after TCRdb re-called the RT-PCR reads with MiXCR. The data show 800,000 to 1,000,000 distinct CDR3 sequences, roughly 20% seen once. Sequenced here: PBMCs from blood, sampled about 5 days after vaccination. The source of these receptors is a man between 45 and 60 years old who received an inactivated influenza vaccine.

This rearrangement joins TRBV29-1 to TRBJ1-1; TRBD1 aligns across 7 bases. With 4 bases clipped from V and 2 bases from J, the junction kept 7 bases outside the gene matches. The CDR3 is 14 amino acids. Germline CDR1 and CDR2: SQVTM and ANQGSEA. The chain's CDR3 is CSVAGTEHNTEAFF. The CDR3 bases are TGCAGCGTTGCCGGGACAGAACATAACACTGAAGCTTTCTTT. Full variable domain (outside the CDR3, taken from reference TRBV29-1 and TRBJ1-1): SAVISQKPSRDICQRGTSLTIQCQVDSQVTMMFWYRQQPGQSLTLIATANQGSEATYESGFVIDKFPISRPNLTFSTLTVSNMSPEDSSIYLCSVAGTEHNTEAFFGQGTRLTVV.

This clonotype was seen repeatedly, ten times or more. The rearrangement uses TRBV12-3 or TRBV12-4 and TRBJ2-7, with unresolved D. Trimming took 3 bases from V and 2 from J, leaving 5 bases between them. CDR3 length: 12 amino acids. CDR3 region: CASSFVPYEQYF. CDR3 in DNA: TGTGCCAGCAGTTTCGTGCCCTACGAGCAGTACTTC.

V is TRBV20-1 and J is TRBJ2-5, with TRBD2 matching 9 bases. CDR1 and CDR2 (germline): DFQATT, SNEGSKA (reference sequence). There are 15 residues in the CDR3. V shed 0 bases and J 3 bases; nucleotides not matched to a gene: 5. CDR3 nucleotides: TGCAGTGCTAGAGATGCGCGGGGGGGTAAAGAGACCCAGTACTTC. The encoded protein is CSARDARGGKETQYF.

The gene calls are TRBV6-2 or TRBV6-3 and TRBJ2-1; D possibly corresponds to TRBD2 (5 bases). Per the germline V gene, CDR1 is MNHEY and CDR2 is SVGEGT. Trimming took off 6 bases at V and 7 bases at J, with 10 bases between the two ends. The CDR3 has 12 residues. DNA of the CDR3: TGTGCCAGCAGGGACTCACTGAATGAGCAGTTCTTC. The encoded protein is CASRDSLNEQFF.

Of note for this clonotype: Its ends do not fully match the called genes, so a read error is possible. This rearrangement joins TRBV7-7 to TRBJ2-7, with 9 bases aligning to TRBD1. The CDR3 is 15 residues long. Germline CDR1 and CDR2: SSHAT and FNYEAQ (reference sequence). The CDR3 nucleotides read TGTGCTAGCAGCTTGGGGACAGGGCGGGACTACGAGCAGTACTTC. Its translation: CASSLGTGRDYEQYF.

The chain combines TRBV2 with TRBJ1-4, with 9 bases matching TRBD1. The J segment lost 7 bases and the V segment lost 5 bases, leaving 5 bases of the junction unmatched. In germline, CDR1 is SNHLY, CDR2 FYNNEI. This CDR3 is built from 14 residues. The CDR3 loop reads CASSQDRGGEKLFF. The CDR3 nucleotides are TGTGCCAGCAGTCAGGACAGGGGAGGTGAAAAACTGTTTTTT.

This clonotype was recorded a few times. The chain uses TRBV28 and TRBJ2-7, with 7 bases fitting TRBD2. Germline loops: CDR1 MDHEN, CDR2 SYDVKM. J gave up 5 bases and V 6 bases, and 13 bases lay outside the gene matches. The CDR3 totals 15 residues. CDR3 amino acids: CASREGREWLDEQYF. The CDR3 DNA is TGTGCCAGCAGGGAGGGGCGGGAGTGGCTCGACGAGCAGTACTTC.

The chain carries TRBV5-1 and TRBJ1-1, with TRBD1 matching 7 bases. The CDR3 has 15 amino acids. Trimming removed 0 bases from V and 1 base from J; junction bases left unmatched: 3. The germline gives CDR1 SGHRS, CDR2 YFSETQ. CDR3 loop: CASSLGRTGNTEAFF. CDR3 DNA: TGCGCCAGCAGCTTGGGCAGGACAGGGAACACTGAAGCTTTCTTT.

The CDR3 DNA reads as TGTGCCAGCAGCGTCGCTAGCGGGAACGAGCAGTACTTC. It specifies CASSVASGNEQYF. The rearrangement links TRBV9 to TRBJ2-7; 9 bases are a match to TRBD2. Germline lookup yields CDR1 SGDLS and CDR2 YYNGEE. J was trimmed by 5 bases and V by 2 bases; bases with no gene match: 2. This CDR3 region has 13 residues.

This clonotype was picked up a small number of times. The chain couples TRBV10-3 to TRBJ2-1; 7 bases line up with TRBD1. V shed 10 bases and J 8 bases; nucleotides not matched to a gene: 11. This CDR3 has 13 residues. Per germline, CDR1 ENHRY and CDR2 SYGVKD. The DNA of the CDR3 is TGTGCCACCGAGAAGACAGGGCTGGATGAGCAGTTCTTC. It encodes CATEKTGLDEQFF.

The chain couples TRBV9 to TRBJ1-2, with 7 bases fitting TRBD1. The CDR3 has 14 residues. J lost 3 bases, V lost 0 bases, and 2 bases had no gene match. CDR1 SGDLS and CDR2 YYNGEE come from the germline V gene. The CDR3 here is CASSVAQGDYGYTF. The CDR3 region has the DNA TGTGCCAGCAGCGTAGCTCAGGGGGACTATGGCTACACCTTC.

This chain connects TRBV10-3 to TRBJ1-1, with a weak D call TRBD1 (5 bases). CDR1 is ENHRY and CDR2 is SYGVKD in the germline V gene. V gave up 6 bases and J gave up 7 bases, with 9 bases separating them. The CDR3 has 11 residues. CDR3 DNA: TGTGCCATCAGGACAACAGGTGAAGCTTTCTTT. It translates to CAIRTTGEAFF.

This clonotype turned up a few times. The rearrangement links TRBV20-1 to TRBJ2-7, with D uncertain. CDR1 and CDR2 (germline): DFQATT, SNEGSKA (reference sequence). Trimming cost V 7 bases and J 5 bases, with 9 bases left between them. This CDR3 is built from 10 residues. CDR3 coding DNA: TGCAGTGTTCGGCAGGACGAGCAGTACTTC. It is translated as CSVRQDEQYF.

The chain joins TRBV7-2 to TRBJ2-7; 9 bases line up with TRBD2. The V gene end was trimmed by 3 bases and the J gene end by 1 base; junction bases not matched to a gene: 1. CDR1 and CDR2 from the germline V gene are SGHTA and FQGNSA. The CDR3 spans 14 residues. CDR3 DNA sequence: TGTGCCAGCAGCTTTGGACTAGCGTCCTACGAGCAGTACTTC. Amino acid sequence: CASSFGLASYEQYF. Complete variable domain (other parts from reference TRBV7-2 and TRBJ2-7): GAGVSQSPSNKVTEKGKDVELRCDPISGHTALYWYRQSLGQGLEFLIYFQGNSAPDKSGLPSDRFSAERTGGSVSTLTIQRTQQEDSAVYLCASSFGLASYEQYFGPGTRLTVT.

Written as DNA, the CDR3 is TGTGCCAGCAGCCAAAGACTAGCGGGATTCGGAATGCCCTACAATGAGCAGTTCTTC. Translated: CASSQRLAGFGMPYNEQFF. This sequence joins TRBV4-2 and TRBJ2-1, with 11 bases that match TRBD2. The trim removed 2 bases at V and 2 bases at J, leaving 11 bases unmatched. This CDR3 has 19 residues. Germline lookup yields CDR1 LGHNA and CDR2 YNFKEQ.

The chain links TRBV7-2 to TRBJ1-6; maybe TRBD1 (5 bases). The V and J ends lost 2 bases and 6 bases respectively, with 11 bases between them. CDR3 length: 15 residues. Germline values: CDR1 SGHTA, CDR2 FQGNSA. In nucleotides, the CDR3 is TGTGCCAGCAGCTTATCGATCAGGGTTAATTCACCCCTCCACTTT. Its translation is CASSLSIRVNSPLHF. Filled out from reference TRBV7-2 and TRBJ1-6, the complete variable domain reads GAGVSQSPSNKVTEKGKDVELRCDPISGHTALYWYRQSLGQGLEFLIYFQGNSAPDKSGLPSDRFSAERTGGSVSTLTIQRTQQEDSAVYLCASSLSIRVNSPLHFGNGTRLTVT.

Ten or more counts support this clonotype. The chain couples TRBV10-3 to TRBJ1-2; TRBD1 matches 7 bases. This CDR3 contains 14 residues. Trimming removed 4 bases from V and 4 bases from J; junction bases left unmatched: 6. From germline, CDR1 is ENHRY and CDR2 SYGVKD. CDR3 DNA: TGTGCCATCAGTGCTCAACAGGGGAGCTATGGCTACACCTTC. Its translation: CAISAQQGSYGYTF.

This clonotype occurred a few times. V and J are TRBV27 and TRBJ2-1; possible D gene TRBD2, 6 bases. Trimming pared 2 bases from V and 8 bases from J, leaving 13 bases between. CDR1 and CDR2 (germline): MNHEY, SMNVEV (reference sequence). The length of the CDR3 is 14 residues. CDR3: CASSLILANDEQFF. CDR3 nucleotide sequence: TGTGCCAGCAGTTTAATACTAGCAAACGATGAGCAGTTCTTC.

This chain connects TRBV29-1 to TRBJ2-3, with TRBD2 matching over 8 bases. The CDR3 extends over 15 amino acids. Germline CDR1 and CDR2: SQVTM and ANQGSEA. After removal of 5 bases from V and 2 bases from J, the junction contained 9 bases not matched to a gene. CDR3 bases: TGCAGCGTTCTCATACTAGCGGAGAACACAGATACGCAGTATTTT. Protein: CSVLILAENTDTQYF.

This clonotype turned up a few times. The genes are TRBV20-1 and TRBJ1-1, with 7 bases that match TRBD1. The CDR3 sequence is 11 residues long. Per the germline V gene, CDR1 is DFQATT and CDR2 is SNEGSKA (reference sequence). CDR3 amino acids: CRGQDFTEAFF. The CDR3 DNA reads TGCAGAGGACAGGATTTCACTGAAGCTTTCTTT.

The chain employs TRBV6-2 or TRBV6-3 and TRBJ2-7, with TRBD2 identical over 10 bases. The length of the CDR3 is 14 residues. Germline V lookup: CDR1 MNHEY, CDR2 SVGEGT. Trimming took 6 bases from V and 7 from J; bases not matched to a gene: 9. The CDR3 nucleotides read TGTGCCAGCAGACGCCTAGCGGGAGTACGAGAGCAGTACTTC. Amino acid sequence: CASRRLAGVREQYF.

The table lists this clonotype with many counts. The chain uses TRBV7-9 and TRBJ2-7, with TRBD2 as a possible D gene (5 bases). The CDR3 has 14 residues. The germline V gene encodes CDR1 SEHNR and CDR2 FQNEAQ (reference sequence). V was clipped by 0 bases and J by 2 bases, with 8 bases between them. CDR3 DNA: TGTGCCAGCAGCTTAGCGGGAGCTACCTACGAGCAGTACTTC. This encodes CASSLAGATYEQYF. Based on the CDR3 plus reference TRBV7-9 and TRBJ2-7, the full variable domain is DTGVSQNPRHKITKRGQNVTFRCDPISEHNRLYWYRQTLGQGPEFLTYFQNEAQLEKSRLLSDRFSAERPKGSFSTLEIQRTEQGDSAMYLCASSLAGATYEQYFGPGTRLTVT.

This clonotype was observed a handful of times. V usage is TRBV5-1 and J usage is TRBJ2-5; tentatively, D is TRBD1 (6 bases). Looked up from germline, CDR1 is SGHRS and CDR2 is YFSETQ. Trimming removed 5 bases from V and 5 bases from J, with 19 bases in between. This CDR3 comprises 15 residues. The CDR3 DNA is TGCGCCAGCAGTTACCTGGGGGTGCAGGGGGAGACCCAGTACTTC. Translated, it gives CASSYLGVQGETQYF.

This clonotype was seen at least ten times. The gene calls are TRBV7-9 and TRBJ2-7; 8 bases are a match to TRBD2. CDR3 length: 15 amino acids. Germline trimming cut 2 bases from V and 1 base from J; bases unmatched to any gene: 4. Germline CDR1 is SEHNR and CDR2 is FQNEAQ (reference sequence). The chain's CDR3 is CASSLTTSVSYEQYF. Written as DNA, the CDR3 is TGTGCCAGCAGCTTAACGACTAGCGTTTCCTACGAGCAGTACTTC. Using reference TRBV7-9 and TRBJ2-7 for the parts outside the CDR3, the full variable domain is DTGVSQNPRHKITKRGQNVTFRCDPISEHNRLYWYRQTLGQGPEFLTYFQNEAQLEKSRLLSDRFSAERPKGSFSTLEIQRTEQGDSAMYLCASSLTTSVSYEQYFGPGTRLTVT.

V gene TRBV21-1 combines with J gene TRBJ2-7; TRBD1 was called by the table and not checked on the DNA. TRBV21-1 is shown as a pseudogene. The CDR3 runs 17 residues. The DNA for the CDR3 is TGTGCCAGCAGCAGGGATTGGGGGGAATGCAAAGACTACGAGCAGTACTTC. It encodes CASSRDWGECKDYEQYF.